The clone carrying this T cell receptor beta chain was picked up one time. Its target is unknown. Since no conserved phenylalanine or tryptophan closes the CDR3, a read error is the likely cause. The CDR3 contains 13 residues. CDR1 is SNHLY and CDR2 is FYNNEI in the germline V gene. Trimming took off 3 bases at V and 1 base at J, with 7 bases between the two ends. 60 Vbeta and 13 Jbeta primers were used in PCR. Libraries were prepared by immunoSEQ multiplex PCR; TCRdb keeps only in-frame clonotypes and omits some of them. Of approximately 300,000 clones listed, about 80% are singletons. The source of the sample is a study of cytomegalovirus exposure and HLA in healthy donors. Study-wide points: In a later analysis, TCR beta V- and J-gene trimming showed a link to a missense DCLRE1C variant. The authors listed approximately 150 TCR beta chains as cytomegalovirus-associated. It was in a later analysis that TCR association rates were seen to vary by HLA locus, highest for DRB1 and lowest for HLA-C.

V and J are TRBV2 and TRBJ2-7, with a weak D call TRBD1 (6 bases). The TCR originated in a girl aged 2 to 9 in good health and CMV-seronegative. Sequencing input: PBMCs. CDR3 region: CASSDQGSYEQYL. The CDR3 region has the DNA TGTGCCAGCAGTGACCAGGGGTCCTACGAGCAGTACCTC.